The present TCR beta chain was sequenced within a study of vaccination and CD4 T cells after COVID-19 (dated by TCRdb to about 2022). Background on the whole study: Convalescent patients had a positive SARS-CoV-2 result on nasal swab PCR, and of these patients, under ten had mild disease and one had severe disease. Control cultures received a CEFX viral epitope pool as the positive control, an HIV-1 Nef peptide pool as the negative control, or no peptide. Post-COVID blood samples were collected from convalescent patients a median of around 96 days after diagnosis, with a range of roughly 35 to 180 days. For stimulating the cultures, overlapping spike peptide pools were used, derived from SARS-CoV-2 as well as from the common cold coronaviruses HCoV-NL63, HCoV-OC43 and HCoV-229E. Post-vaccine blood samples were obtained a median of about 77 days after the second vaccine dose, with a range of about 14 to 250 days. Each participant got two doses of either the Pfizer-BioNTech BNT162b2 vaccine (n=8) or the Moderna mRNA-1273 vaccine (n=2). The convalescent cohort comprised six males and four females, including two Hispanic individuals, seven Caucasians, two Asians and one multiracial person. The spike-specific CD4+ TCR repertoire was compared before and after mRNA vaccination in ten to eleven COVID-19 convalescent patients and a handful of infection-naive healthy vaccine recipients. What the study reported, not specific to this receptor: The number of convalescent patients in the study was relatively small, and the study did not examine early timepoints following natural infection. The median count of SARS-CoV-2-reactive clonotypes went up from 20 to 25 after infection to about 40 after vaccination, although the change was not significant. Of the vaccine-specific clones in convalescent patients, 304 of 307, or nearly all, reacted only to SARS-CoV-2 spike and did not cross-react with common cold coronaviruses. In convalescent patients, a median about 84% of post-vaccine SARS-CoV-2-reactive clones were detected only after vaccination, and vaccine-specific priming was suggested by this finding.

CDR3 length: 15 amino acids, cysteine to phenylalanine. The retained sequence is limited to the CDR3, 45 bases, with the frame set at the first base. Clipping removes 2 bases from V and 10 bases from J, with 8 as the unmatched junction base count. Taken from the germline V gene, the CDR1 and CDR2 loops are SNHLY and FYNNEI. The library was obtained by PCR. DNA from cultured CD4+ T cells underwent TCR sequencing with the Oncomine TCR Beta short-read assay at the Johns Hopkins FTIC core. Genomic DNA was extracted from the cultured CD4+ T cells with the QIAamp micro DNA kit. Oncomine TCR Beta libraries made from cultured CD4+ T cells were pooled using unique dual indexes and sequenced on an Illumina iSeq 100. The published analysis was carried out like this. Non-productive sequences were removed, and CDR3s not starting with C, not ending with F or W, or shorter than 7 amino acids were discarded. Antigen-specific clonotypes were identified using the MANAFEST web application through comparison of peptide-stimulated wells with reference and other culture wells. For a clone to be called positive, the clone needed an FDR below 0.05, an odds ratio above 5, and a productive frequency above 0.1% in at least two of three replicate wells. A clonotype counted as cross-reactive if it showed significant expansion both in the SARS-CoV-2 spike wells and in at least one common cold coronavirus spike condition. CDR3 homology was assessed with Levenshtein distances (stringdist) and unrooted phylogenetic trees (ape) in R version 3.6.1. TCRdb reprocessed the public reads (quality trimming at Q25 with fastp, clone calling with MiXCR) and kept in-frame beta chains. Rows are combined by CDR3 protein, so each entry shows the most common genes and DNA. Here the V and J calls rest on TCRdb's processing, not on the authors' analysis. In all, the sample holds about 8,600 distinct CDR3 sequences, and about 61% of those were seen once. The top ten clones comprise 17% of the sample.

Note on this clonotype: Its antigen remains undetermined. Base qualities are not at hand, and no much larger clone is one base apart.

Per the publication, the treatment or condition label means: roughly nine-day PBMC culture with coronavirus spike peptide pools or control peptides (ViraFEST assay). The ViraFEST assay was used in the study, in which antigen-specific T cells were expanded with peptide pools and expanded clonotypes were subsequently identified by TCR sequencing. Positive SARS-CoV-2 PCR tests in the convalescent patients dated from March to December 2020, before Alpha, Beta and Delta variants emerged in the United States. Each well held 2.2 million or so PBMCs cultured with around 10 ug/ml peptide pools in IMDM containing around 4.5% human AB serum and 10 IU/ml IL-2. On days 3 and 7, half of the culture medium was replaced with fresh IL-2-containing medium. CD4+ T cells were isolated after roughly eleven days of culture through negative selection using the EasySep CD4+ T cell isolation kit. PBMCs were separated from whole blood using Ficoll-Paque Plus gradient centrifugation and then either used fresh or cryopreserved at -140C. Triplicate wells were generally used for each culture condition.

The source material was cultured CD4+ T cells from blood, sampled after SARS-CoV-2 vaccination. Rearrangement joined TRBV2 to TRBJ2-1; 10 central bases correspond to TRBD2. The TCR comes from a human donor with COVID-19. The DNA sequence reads TGTGCCAGCAGTGAACAGCTAGCGGGGGCAGGGGAGCAGTTCTTC. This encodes CASSEQLAGAGEQFF. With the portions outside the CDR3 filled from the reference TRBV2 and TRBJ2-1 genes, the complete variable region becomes EPEVTQTPSHQVTQMGQEVILRCVPISNHLYFYWYRQILGQKVEFLVSFYNNEISEKSEIFDDQFSVERPDGSNFTLKIRSTKLEDSAMYFCASSEQLAGAGEQFFGPGTRLTVL.